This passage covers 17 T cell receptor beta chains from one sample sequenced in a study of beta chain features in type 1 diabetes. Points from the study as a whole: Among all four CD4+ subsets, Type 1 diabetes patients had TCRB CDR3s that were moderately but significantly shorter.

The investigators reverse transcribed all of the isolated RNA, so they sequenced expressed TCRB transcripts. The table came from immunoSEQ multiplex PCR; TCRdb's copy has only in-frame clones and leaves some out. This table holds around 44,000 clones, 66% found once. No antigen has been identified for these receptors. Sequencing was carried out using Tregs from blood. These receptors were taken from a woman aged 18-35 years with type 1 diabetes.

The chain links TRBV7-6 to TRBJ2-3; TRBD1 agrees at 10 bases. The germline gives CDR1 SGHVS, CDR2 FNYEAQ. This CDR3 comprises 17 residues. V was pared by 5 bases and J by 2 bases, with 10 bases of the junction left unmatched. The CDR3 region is CASSPNPGQGPTDTQYF. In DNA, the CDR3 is TGTGCCAGCAGCCCCAACCCGGGACAGGGGCCCACAGATACGCAGTATTTT.

CDR3 residues: CASTTKGQGYYEQYF. The CDR3 region has the DNA TGTGCCAGCACCACTAAGGGACAGGGGTACTACGAGCAGTACTTC. The J gene is TRBJ2-5, the V gene TRBV7-9, with 10 bases identical to TRBD1. The assigned J gene may be wrong: the sequence end matches TRBJ2-7 better. This CDR3 spans 15 amino acids. CDR1 and CDR2 from the germline V gene are SEHNR and FQNEAQ (reference sequence).

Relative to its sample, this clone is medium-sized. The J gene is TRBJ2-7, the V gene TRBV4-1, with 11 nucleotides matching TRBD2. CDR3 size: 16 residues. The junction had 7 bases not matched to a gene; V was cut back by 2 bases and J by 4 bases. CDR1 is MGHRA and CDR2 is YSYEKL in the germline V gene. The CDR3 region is CASSQRLAGNRYEQYF. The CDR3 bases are TGCGCCAGCAGCCAACGACTAGCGGGGAATCGTTACGAGCAGTACTTC.

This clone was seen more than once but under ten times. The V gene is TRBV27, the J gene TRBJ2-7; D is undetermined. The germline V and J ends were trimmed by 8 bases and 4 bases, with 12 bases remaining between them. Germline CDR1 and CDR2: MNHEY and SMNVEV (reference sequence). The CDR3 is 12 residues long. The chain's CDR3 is CASASTVYEQYF. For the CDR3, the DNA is TGTGCCAGCGCCTCCACAGTATACGAGCAGTACTTC.

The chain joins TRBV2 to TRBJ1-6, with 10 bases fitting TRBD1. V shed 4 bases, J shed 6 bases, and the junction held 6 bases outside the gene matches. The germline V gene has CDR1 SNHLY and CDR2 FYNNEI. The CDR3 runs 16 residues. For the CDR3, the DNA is TGTGCCAGCAGTGCTGCCGGGACAGGGGTTAATTCACCCCTCCACTTT. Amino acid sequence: CASSAAGTGVNSPLHF.

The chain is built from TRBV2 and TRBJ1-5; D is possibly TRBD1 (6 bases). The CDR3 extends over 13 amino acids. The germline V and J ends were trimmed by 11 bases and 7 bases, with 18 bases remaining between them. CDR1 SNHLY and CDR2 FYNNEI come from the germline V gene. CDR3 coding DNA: TGTGCCGGGGGCCGGGACATAAGGCAGCCCCAGCATTTT. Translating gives CAGGRDIRQPQHF.

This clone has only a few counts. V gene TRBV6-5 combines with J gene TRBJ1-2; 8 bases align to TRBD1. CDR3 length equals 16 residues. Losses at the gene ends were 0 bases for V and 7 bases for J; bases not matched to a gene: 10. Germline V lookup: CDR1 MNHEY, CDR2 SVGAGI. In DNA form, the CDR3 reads TGTGCCAGCAGTTACTCAGGGACAGGTACCCCTCTTGGCTACACCTTC. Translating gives CASSYSGTGTPLGYTF.

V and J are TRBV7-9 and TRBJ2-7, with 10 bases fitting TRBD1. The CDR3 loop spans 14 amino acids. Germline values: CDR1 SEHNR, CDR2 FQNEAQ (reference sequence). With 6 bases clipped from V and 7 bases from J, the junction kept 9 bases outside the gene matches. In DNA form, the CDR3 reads TGTGCCAGCAGGAGGTCCGGGACAGGGGTTGAGCAGTACTTC. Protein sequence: CASRRSGTGVEQYF.

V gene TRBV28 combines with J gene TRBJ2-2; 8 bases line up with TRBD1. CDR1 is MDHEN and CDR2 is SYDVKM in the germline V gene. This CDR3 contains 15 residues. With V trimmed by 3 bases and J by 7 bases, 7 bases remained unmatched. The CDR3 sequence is CASSLVRGRGGELFF. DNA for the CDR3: TGTGCCAGCAGTTTGGTCAGGGGGCGTGGCGGGGAGCTGTTTTTT.

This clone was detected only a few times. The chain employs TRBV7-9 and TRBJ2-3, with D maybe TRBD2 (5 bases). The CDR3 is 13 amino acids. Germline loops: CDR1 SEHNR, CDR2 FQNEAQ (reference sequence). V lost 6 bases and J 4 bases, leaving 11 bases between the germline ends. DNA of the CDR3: TGTGCCAGCAGACCTGCCGGGGCAGATACGCAGTATTTT. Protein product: CASRPAGADTQYF.

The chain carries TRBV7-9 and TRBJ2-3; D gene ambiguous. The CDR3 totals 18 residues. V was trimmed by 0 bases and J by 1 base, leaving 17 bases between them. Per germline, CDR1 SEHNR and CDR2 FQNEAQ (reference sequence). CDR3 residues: CASSLAPRLGAGTDTQYF. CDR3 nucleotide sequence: TGTGCCAGCAGCTTAGCCCCCCGACTCGGTGCGGGCACAGATACGCAGTATTTT.

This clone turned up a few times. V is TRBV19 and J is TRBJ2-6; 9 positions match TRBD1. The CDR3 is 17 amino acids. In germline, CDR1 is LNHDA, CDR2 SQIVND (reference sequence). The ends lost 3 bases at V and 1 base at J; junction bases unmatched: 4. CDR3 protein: CASSMGTGISGANVLTF. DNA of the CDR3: TGTGCCAGTAGTATGGGGACAGGGATATCTGGGGCCAACGTCCTGACTTTC.

CDR3 amino acids: CASSLIADYEQYF. CDR3 in DNA: TGCGCCAGCAGCTTGATAGCGGACTACGAGCAGTACTTC. The chain joins TRBV5-1 to TRBJ2-7; TRBD2 is a possible D gene (6 bases). Germline V lookup: CDR1 SGHRS, CDR2 YFSETQ. The CDR3 sequence is 13 residues long. Deletions cut 1 base from V and 3 bases from J, with 8 bases between. Full variable domain (outside the CDR3, taken from reference TRBV5-1 and TRBJ2-7): KAGVTQTPRYLIKTRGQQVTLSCSPISGHRSVSWYQQTPGQGLQFLFEYFSETQRNKGNFPGRFSGRQFSNSRSEMNVSTLELGDSALYLCASSLIADYEQYFGPGTRLTVT.

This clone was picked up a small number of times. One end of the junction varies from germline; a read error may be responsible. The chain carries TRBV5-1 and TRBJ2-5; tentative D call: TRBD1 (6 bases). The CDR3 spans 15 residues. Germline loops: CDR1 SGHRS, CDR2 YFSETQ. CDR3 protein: CASSRLDRPQETQYF. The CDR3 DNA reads TGTGCCAGCAGCCGTTTGGACAGACCTCAAGAGACCCAGTACTTC. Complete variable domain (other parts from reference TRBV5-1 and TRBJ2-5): KAGVTQTPRYLIKTRGQQVTLSCSPISGHRSVSWYQQTPGQGLQFLFEYFSETQRNKGNFPGRFSGRQFSNSRSEMNVSTLELGDSALYLCASSRLDRPQETQYFGPGTRLLVL.

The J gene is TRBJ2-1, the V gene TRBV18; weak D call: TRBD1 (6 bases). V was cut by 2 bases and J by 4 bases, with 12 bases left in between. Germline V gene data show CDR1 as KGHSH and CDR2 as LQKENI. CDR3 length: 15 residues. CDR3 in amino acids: CASSPKGTTYNEQFF. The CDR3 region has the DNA TGTGCCAGCTCACCAAAAGGGACAACTTACAATGAGCAGTTCTTC.

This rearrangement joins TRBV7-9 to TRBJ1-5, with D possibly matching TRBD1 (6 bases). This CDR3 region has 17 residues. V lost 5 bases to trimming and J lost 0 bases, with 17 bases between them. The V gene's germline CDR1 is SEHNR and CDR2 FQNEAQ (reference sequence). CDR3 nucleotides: TGTGCCAGCAGCCAAACAGGGAGCGTAAATAGCAATCAGCCCCAGCATTTT. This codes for CASSQTGSVNSNQPQHF.

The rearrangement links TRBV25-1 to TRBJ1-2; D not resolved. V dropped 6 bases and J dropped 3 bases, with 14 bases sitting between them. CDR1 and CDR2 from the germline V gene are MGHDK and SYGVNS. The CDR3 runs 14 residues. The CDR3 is CASSSLREYYGYTF. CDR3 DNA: TGTGCCAGCAGCTCACTGAGGGAATACTATGGCTACACCTTC.